This T cell receptor (beta chain) was recorded in a study of response to subunit inactivated influenza vaccine. Study-wide results and limits: The authors suggested that few new T cells are recruited per seasonal influenza vaccination.

Each CDR3 protein gets one entry after TCRdb re-called the RT-PCR reads with MiXCR. Altogether approximately 520,000 distinct CDR3 sequences are present, approximately 15% being singletons, with the ten largest covering roughly 3%. In its sample, this clonotype was seen a few times. Its antigen remains unknown. The CDR3 extends over 15 amino acids. The germline V and J ends were trimmed by 6 bases and 0 bases, with 11 bases remaining between them. The clonotype comes from a man aged 50 to 69 who received an inactivated influenza vaccine. The rearrangement uses TRBV12-3 or TRBV12-4 and TRBJ1-4, with no clear D. Specimen: CD4+ T cells sorted from PBMCs, collected less than 30 months after vaccination. CDR3 coding DNA: TGTGCCAGCAGCTTGCAAAGGGCAACTAATGAAAAACTGTTTTTT. Protein product: CASSLQRATNEKLFF.